The 3 T cell receptor beta chains presented below share a single source sample, sequenced in a study of PD-L1 blockade in urothelial cancer. Measured with immunoSEQ multiplex PCR; TCRdb has only the in-frame clones, and not every one. The sample has some 97,000 clones, roughly nine tenths seen once. Material: PBMCs, obtained around atezolizumab (anti-PD-L1) treatment. The origin of the receptors is a woman of 80 years or more with urothelial cancer.

Remarks on this clone: The identical CDR3 is also encoded by other nucleotide sequences in the sample. The chain is built from TRBV7-2 and TRBJ2-1; a possible D gene is TRBD2 (6 bases). The length of the CDR3 is 15 residues. Germline CDR1 SGHTA, CDR2 FQGNSA. The ends were cut back, 1 base at V and 4 bases at J, with 11 bases in the middle. In nucleotides, the CDR3 is TGTGCCAGCAGCTTAGACGGGAGCTCTTACAATGAGCAGTTCTTC. Translation: CASSLDGSSYNEQFF.

The chain employs TRBV7-9 and TRBJ1-2; D unresolved. Germline V gene data show CDR1 as SEHNR and CDR2 as FQNEAQ (reference sequence). The CDR3 is 14 amino acids. The V gene lost 5 bases and the J gene lost 2 bases, with 12 bases spanning the gap. The CDR3 DNA reads as TGTGCCAGCAGCCCTTCAGGAGGGAACTATGGCTACACCTTC. This gives the protein CASSPSGGNYGYTF.

The V gene is TRBV11-2, the J gene TRBJ2-3; a weak D match, TRBD2 (5 bases). Germline-derived CDR1 and CDR2 are SGHAT and FQNNGV. V was pared by 5 bases and J by 1 base, with 16 bases between. This CDR3 has 16 amino acids. In nucleotides, the CDR3 is TGTGCCAGCAGCACCGGAGGTTTAGGTCGCACAGATACGCAGTATTTT. It codes for CASSTGGLGRTDTQYF.